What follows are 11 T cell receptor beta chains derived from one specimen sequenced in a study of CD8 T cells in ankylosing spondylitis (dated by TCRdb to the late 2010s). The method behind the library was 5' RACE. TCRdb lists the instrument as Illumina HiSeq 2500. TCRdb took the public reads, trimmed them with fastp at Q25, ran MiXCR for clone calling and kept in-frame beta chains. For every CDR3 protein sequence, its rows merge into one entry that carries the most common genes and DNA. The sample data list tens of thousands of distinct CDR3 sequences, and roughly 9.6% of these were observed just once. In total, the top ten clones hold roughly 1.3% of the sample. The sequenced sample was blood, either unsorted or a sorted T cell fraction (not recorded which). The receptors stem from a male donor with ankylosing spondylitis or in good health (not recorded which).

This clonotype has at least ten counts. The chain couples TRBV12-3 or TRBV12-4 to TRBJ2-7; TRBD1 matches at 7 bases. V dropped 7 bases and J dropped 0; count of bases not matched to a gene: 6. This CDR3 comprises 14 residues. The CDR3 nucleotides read TGTGCCAGCAAACGGGACAGCTACTCCTACGAGCAGTACTTC. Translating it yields CASKRDSYSYEQYF.

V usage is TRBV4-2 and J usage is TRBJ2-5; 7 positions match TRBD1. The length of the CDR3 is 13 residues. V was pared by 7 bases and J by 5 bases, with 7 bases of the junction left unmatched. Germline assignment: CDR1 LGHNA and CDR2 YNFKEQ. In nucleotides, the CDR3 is TGTGCCAGCACCGCGACAGGGACGGAGACCCAGTACTTC. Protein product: CASTATGTETQYF.

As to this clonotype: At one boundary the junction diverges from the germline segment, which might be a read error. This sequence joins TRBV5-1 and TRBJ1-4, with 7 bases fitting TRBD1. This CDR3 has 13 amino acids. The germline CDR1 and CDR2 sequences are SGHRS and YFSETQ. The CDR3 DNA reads TGCGCCAGCAGCGACAGGGTTAATGAAATACTGTTTTTT. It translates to CASSDRVNEILFF. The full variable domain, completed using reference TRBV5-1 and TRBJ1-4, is KAGVTQTPRYLIKTRGQQVTLSCSPISGHRSVSWYQQTPGQGLQFLFEYFSETQRNKGNFPGRFSGRQFSNSRSEMNVSTLELGDSALYLCASSDRVNEILFFGSGTQLSVL.

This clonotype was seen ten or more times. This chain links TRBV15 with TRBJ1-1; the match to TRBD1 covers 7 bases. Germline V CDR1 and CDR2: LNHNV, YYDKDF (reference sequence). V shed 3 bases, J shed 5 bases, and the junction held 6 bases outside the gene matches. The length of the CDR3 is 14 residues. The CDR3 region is CATSRDRTPTEAFF. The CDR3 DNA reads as TGTGCCACCAGCAGGGACAGGACCCCAACTGAAGCTTTCTTT.

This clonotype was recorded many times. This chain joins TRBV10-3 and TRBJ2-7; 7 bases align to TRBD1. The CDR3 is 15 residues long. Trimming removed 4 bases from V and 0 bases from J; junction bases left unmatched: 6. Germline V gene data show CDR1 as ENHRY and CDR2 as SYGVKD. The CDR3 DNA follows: TGTGCCATCAGTGGCGACAGGGCGTACTCCTACGAGCAGTACTTC. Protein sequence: CAISGDRAYSYEQYF.

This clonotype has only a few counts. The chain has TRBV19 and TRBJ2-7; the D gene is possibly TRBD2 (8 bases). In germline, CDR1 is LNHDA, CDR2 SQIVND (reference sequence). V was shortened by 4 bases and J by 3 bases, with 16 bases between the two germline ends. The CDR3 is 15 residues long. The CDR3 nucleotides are TGTGCCAGTAGTAAAGGACAGGCGGGAGGCTACGAGCAGTACTTC. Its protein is CASSKGQAGGYEQYF.

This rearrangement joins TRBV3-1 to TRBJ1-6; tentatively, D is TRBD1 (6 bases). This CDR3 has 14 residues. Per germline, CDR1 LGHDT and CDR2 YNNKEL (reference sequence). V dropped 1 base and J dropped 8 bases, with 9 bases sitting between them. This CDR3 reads CASSQVGGDSPLHF. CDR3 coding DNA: TGTGCCAGCAGCCAAGTAGGGGGGGATTCACCCCTCCACTTT.

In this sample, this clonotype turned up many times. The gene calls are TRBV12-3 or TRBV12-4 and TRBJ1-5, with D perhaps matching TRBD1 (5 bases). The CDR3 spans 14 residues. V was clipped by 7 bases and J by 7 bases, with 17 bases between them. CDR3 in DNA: TGTGCCAGCACCGCACAGGCAGCCCGACAGCCCCAGCATTTT. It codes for CASTAQAARQPQHF.

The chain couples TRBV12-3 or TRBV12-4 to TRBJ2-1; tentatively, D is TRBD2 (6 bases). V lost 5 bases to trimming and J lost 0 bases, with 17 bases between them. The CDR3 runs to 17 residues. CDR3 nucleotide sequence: TGTGCCAGCAGTCCCTGGGACTTTCGAAGCTCCTACAATGAGCAGTTCTTC. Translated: CASSPWDFRSSYNEQFF.

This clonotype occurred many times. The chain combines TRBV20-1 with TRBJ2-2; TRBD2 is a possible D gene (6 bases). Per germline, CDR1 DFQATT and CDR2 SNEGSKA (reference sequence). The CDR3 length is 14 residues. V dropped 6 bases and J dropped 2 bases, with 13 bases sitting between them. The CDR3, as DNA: TGCAGTGCCGCCGGGACTTCAAACACCGGGGAGCTGTTTTTT. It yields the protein CSAAGTSNTGELFF.

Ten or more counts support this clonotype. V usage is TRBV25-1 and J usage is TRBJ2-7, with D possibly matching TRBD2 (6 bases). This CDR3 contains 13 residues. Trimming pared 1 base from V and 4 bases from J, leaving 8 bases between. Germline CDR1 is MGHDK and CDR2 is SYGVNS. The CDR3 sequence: CASSELGGYEQYF. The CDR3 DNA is TGTGCCAGCAGTGAATTGGGGGGATACGAGCAGTACTTC.